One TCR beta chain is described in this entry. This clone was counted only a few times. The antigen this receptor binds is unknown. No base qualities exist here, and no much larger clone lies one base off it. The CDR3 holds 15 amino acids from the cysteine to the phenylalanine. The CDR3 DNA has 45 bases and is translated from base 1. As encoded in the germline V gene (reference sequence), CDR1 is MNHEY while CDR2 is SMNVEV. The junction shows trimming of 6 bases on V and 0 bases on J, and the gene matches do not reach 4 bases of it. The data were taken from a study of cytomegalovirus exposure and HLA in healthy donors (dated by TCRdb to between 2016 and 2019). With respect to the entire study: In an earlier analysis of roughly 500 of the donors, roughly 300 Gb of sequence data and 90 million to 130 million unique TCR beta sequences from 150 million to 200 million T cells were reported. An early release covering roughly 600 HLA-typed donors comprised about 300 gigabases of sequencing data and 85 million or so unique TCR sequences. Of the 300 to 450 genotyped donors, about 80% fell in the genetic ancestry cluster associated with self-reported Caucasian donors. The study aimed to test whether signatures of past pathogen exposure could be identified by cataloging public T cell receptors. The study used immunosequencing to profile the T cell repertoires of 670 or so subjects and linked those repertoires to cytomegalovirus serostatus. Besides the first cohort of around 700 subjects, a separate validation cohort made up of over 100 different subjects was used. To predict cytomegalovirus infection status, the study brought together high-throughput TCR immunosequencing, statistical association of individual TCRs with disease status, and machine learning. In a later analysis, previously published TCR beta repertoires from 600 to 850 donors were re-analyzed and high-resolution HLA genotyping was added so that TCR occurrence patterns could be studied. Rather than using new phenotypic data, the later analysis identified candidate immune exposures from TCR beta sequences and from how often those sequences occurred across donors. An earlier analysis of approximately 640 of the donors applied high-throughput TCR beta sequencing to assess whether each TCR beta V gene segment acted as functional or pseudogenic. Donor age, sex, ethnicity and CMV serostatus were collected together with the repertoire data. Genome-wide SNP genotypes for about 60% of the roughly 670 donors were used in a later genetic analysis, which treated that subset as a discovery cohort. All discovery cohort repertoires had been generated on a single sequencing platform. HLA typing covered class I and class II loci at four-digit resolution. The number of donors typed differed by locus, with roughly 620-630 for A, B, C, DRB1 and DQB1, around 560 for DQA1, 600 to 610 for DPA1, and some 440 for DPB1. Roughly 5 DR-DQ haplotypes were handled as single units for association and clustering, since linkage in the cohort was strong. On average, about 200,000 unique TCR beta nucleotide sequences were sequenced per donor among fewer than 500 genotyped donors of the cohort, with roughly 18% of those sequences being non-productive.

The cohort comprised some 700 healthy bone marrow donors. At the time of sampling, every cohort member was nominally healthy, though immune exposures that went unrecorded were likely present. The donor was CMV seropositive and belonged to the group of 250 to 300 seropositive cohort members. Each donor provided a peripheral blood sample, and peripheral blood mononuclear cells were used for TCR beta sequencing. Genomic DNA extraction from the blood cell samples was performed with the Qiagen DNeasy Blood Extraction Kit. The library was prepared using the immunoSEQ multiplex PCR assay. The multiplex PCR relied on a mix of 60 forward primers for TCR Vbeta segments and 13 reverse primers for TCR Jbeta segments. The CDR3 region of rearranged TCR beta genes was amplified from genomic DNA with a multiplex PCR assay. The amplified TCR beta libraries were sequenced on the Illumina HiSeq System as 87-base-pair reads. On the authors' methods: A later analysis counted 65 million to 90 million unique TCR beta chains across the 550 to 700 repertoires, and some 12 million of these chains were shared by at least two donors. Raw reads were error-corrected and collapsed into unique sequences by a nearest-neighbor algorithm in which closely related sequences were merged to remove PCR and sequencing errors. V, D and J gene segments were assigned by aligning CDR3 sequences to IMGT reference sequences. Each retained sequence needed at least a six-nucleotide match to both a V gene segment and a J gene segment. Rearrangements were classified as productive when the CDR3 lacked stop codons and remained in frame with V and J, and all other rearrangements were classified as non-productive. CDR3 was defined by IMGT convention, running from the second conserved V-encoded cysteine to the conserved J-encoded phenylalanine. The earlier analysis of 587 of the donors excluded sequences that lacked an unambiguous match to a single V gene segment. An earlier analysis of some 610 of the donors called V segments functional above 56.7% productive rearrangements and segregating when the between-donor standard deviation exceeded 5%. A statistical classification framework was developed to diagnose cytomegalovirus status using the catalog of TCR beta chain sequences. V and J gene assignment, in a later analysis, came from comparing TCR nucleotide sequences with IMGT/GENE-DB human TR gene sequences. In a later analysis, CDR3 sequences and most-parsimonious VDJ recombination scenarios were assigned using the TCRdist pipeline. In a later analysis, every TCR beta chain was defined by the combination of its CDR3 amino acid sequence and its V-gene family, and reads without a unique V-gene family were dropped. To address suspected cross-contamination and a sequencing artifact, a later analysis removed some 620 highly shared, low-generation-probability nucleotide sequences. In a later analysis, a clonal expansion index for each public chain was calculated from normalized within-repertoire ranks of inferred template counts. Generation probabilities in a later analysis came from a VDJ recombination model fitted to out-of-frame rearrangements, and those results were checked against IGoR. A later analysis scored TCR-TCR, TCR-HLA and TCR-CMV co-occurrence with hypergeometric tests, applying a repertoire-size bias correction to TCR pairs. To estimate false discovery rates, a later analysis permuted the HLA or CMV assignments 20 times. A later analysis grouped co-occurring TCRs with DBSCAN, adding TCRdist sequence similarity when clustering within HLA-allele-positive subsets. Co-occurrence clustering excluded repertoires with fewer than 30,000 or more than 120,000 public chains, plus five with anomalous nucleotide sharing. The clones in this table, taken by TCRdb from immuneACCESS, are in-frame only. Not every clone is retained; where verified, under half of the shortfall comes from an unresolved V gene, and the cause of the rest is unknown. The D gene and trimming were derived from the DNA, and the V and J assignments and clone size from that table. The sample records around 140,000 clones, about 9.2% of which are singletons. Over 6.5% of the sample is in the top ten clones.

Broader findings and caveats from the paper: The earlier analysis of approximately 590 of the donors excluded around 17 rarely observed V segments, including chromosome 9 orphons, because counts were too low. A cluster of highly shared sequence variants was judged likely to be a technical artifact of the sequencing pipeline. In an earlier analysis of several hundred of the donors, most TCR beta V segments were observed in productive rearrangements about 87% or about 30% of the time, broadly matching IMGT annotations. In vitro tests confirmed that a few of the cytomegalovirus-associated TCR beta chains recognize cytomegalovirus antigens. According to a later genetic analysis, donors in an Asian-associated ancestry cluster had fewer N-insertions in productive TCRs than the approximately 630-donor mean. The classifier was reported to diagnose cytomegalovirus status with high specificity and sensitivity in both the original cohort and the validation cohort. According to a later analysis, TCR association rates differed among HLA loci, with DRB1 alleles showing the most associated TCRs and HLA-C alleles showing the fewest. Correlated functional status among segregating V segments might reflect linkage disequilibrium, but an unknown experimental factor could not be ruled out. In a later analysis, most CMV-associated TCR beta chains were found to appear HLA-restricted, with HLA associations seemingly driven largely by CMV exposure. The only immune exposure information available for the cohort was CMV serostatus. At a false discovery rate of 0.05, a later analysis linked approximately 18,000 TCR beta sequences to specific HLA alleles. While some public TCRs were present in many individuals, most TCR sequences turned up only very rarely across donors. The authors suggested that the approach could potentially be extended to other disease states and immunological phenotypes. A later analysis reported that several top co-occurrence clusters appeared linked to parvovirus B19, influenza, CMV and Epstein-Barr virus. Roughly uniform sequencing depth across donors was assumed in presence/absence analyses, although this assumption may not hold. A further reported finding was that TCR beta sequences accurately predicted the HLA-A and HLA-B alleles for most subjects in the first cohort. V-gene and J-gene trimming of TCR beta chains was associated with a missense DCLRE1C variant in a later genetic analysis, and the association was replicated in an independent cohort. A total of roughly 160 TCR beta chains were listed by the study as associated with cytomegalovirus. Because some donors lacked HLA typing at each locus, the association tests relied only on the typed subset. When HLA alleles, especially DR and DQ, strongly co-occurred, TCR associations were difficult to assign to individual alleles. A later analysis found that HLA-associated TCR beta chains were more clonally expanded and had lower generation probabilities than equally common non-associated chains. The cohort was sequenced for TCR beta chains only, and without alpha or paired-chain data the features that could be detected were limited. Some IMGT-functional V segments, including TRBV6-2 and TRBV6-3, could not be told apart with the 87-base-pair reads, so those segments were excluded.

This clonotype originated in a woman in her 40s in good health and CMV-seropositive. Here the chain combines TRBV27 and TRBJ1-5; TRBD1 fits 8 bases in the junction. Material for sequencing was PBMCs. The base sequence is TGTGCCAGCAGCCGGACAGGGCCTAGCAATCAGCCCCAGCATTTT. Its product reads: CASSRTGPSNQPQHF.